Following are 8 T cell receptor beta chains from one sample sequenced in a study of shared T cell receptors in the human thymus. Produced via immunoSEQ multiplex PCR; TCRdb's table is partial and in-frame only. Found here are around 340,000 clones, 95% of them singletons; the top ten hold 0.015% to 0.02%. Sequencing was done on a sample of thymocytes. The receptors originated from a human donor.

This sequence joins TRBV29-1 and TRBJ1-4; D remains unclear. Deletions cut 7 bases from V and 3 bases from J, with 6 bases between. CDR3 length: 11 residues. Germline CDR1 SQVTM, CDR2 ANQGSEA. CDR3 sequence: CSAFANEKLFF. As DNA, the CDR3 is TGCAGCGCTTTCGCTAATGAAAAACTGTTTTTT.

The chain has TRBV2 and TRBJ2-1; the D call may be TRBD1 or TRBD2 (6 bases each). The CDR3 runs 13 residues. CDR1 and CDR2 from the germline V gene are SNHLY and FYNNEI. V was clipped by 11 bases and J by 7 bases, with 18 bases between them. As DNA, the CDR3 is TGTGCCTGGAGGGGGAGGATGGGGAATGAGCAGTTCTTC. It codes for CAWRGRMGNEQFF.

This clone was detected only once. The chain has TRBV7-2 and TRBJ1-1, with D possibly matching TRBD1 (5 bases). Trimming left V 3 bases short and J 9 bases short, with 8 bases between. This CDR3 region has 11 residues. Germline V gene lookup returns CDR1 SGHTA and CDR2 FQGNSA. The CDR3 loop reads CASSLGEQAFF. The CDR3 DNA follows: TGTGCCAGCAGCTTGGGGGAGCAAGCTTTCTTT. Based on the CDR3 plus reference TRBV7-2 and TRBJ1-1, the full variable domain is GAGVSQSPSNKVTEKGKDVELRCDPISGHTALYWYRQSLGQGLEFLIYFQGNSAPDKSGLPSDRFSAERTGGSVSTLTIQRTQQEDSAVYLCASSLGEQAFFGQGTRLTVV.

This chain uses TRBV20-1 with TRBJ2-3; D unclear. This CDR3 is 11 amino acids long. V was pared by 2 bases and J by 5 bases, with 5 bases between. The germline gives CDR1 DFQATT, CDR2 SNEGSKA (reference sequence). CDR3 sequence (DNA): TGCAGTGCTAGACCCATAGATACGCAGTATTTT. The encoded protein is CSARPIDTQYF.

The chain employs TRBV29-1 and TRBJ2-1; D is uncertain. V was clipped by 4 bases and J by 8 bases, with 6 bases between them. Germline values: CDR1 SQVTM, CDR2 ANQGSEA. This CDR3 spans 10 amino acids. The chain's CDR3 is CSVVDDEQFF. The DNA for the CDR3 is TGCAGCGTTGTGGACGATGAGCAGTTCTTC.

V and J are TRBV5-4 and TRBJ1-2, with 7 bases identical to TRBD1. In germline, CDR1 is SGHNT, CDR2 YYREEE (reference sequence). The CDR3 extends over 14 amino acids. J lost 4 bases, V lost 4 bases, and 7 bases had no gene match. The CDR3 nucleotides are TGTGCCAGCAGCATGGACAGGCCCCCCTATGGCTACACCTTC. Its translation: CASSMDRPPYGYTF.

The rearrangement links TRBV7-6 to TRBJ2-5, with D possibly TRBD2 on 6 matching bases. Germline CDR1 reads SGHVS; CDR2 reads FNYEAQ. CDR3 size: 20 residues. Trimming took 2 bases from V and 3 from J, leaving 28 bases between them. Here the CDR3 DNA reads TGTGCCAGCAGCTTAAAGGTCTCGCTAGCGCCTCGTAGAGCCAAAGAGACCCAGTACTTC. Protein product: CASSLKVSLAPRRAKETQYF. The full variable domain, its missing parts supplied by reference TRBV7-6 and TRBJ2-5, is GAGVSQSPRYKVTKRGQDVALRCDPISGHVSLYWYRQALGQGPEFLTYFNYEAQQDKSGLPNDRFSAERPEGSISTLTIQRTEQRDSAMYRCASSLKVSLAPRRAKETQYFGPGTRLLVL.

The chain employs TRBV27 and TRBJ2-7; 12 bases agree with TRBD2. The CDR3 length is 15 residues. The V and J ends lost 6 bases and 2 bases, in that order; junction bases with no gene match: 5. Germline V gene data show CDR1 as MNHEY and CDR2 as SMNVEV (reference sequence). The CDR3 nucleotides are TGTGCCAGCAGCCCGACTAGCGGGAGAACCTACGAGCAGTACTTC. This translates into CASSPTSGRTYEQYF.